The clone carrying this T cell receptor (beta chain) came up a few times. Antigen unknown. This sample is part of a study of post-analysis software for immune sequencing data. Study at large: The disease courses spanned relapsing-remitting, secondary progressive and progressive-relapsing forms of multiple sclerosis.

Unique molecular identifiers were carried by the TCR beta cDNA libraries. cDNA molecules numbering about half a million came from roughly 1.1 to 9.2 million T cells. One entry per CDR3 protein results from TCRdb running MiXCR on the PCR reads. The sample has roughly 620,000 distinct CDR3 sequences, roughly 47% seen once. Study-wide points: When compared against controls, multiple sclerosis patients showed significantly lower normalized Chao1 diversity. Patients showed TRBV5-6, TRBV5-1 and TRBV20-1 among five TRBV segments more frequent than in controls. F measure clustering grouped samples strongly by preparation batch.

The germline V gene has CDR1 SQVTM and CDR2 ANQGSEA. This CDR3 has 14 amino acids. Deletions cut 2 bases from V and 6 bases from J, with 16 bases between. This sequence was found in a girl aged 5-17 years with multiple sclerosis. What was sequenced was blood. V and J are TRBV29-1 and TRBJ1-1, with D perhaps matching TRBD1 (6 bases). The CDR3 DNA sequence: TGCAGCGTTGAACTCATCCAGGGGCGCGCTGAAGCTTTCTTT. Encoded protein: CSVELIQGRAEAFF.